This TCR beta chain was retrieved from a study of resident and recirculating memory T cells in vitiligo. Study conclusions and caveats: Different lesions suggested infiltration by different T cell clones.

The CDR3 has 17 amino acids. Germline CDR1 and CDR2: PRHDT and FYEKMQ (reference sequence). Trimming shortened V by 5 bases and J by 7 bases, and 26 bases separated the two germline ends. Confetti depigmentation, marking active vitiligo, was absent in these patients. Nonlesional biopsies came from Wood's-lamp-normal skin at least 2 cm from macules. Only in-frame clones appear in the TCRdb table, and some are missing; sequencing was by immunoSEQ multiplex PCR. Here the sample table reports dozens of clones. A remark on this clone: The antigen is unknown.

The chain has TRBV13 and TRBJ1-2, with a tentative D call TRBD1 (6 bases). The clonotype originates from a male donor with vitiligo. Sequencing was done on a sample of non-lesional skin. Sample subset: normal-appearing skin under Wood's lamp, at least 2 cm from depigmented macule. The CDR3 nucleotides are TGTGCCAGCAGCCCCCCCTACAGGGAGCCTTCAGACAGTGGCTACACCTTC. Translation gives CASSPPYREPSDSGYTF. The whole variable domain, remainder taken from reference TRBV13 and TRBJ1-2, is AAGVIQSPRHLIKEKRETATLKCYPIPRHDTVYWYQQGPGQDPQFLISFYEKMQSDKGSIPDRFSAQQFSDYHSELNMSSLELGDSALYFCASSPPYREPSDSGYTFGSGTRLTVV.